These T cell receptor beta chains were read from a single sample in a study of blood T cells in healthy people across ages. MiXCR was run by TCRdb on the 5' RACE reads, yielding one entry per CDR3 protein. The sample includes around 1.7 million distinct CDR3 sequences, roughly 28% of them seen just once. The sample comprised blood. The source is a woman in her twenties or thirties in good health. Each CDR3 is given with its conserved first and last residue. The D gene is left open where the match is weak. Where a row states a size, it is once, few, many or the class of an expanded clone; other rows omit it.

j_gene | d_gene | abundance | v_gene | CDR3aa | CDR3nt
TRBJ2-7 | TRBD1 | few | TRBV9 | CASSVGQGEYEQYF | TGTGCCAGCAGCGTCGGGCAGGGGGAATACGAGCAGTACTTC
TRBJ2-7 | TRBD1 | few | TRBV2 | CASSEGQGSYNEQYF | TGTGCCAGCAGTGAAGGACAGGGCTCCTACAATGAGCAGTACTTC
TRBJ1-2 | NA | few | TRBV5-1 | CASSLPNFYGYTF | TGCGCCAGCAGCTTACCCAACTTCTATGGCTACACCTTC
TRBJ2-1 | NA | NA | TRBV28 | CASKLNDRWQGGHEQFF | TGTGCCAGCAAATTGAACGATAGGTGGCAGGGGGGTCACGAGCAGTTCTTC
TRBJ2-5 | NA | NA | TRBV2 | CASSEGVSGTQYF | TGTGCCAGCAGTGAGGGGGTTAGCGGGACCCAGTACTTC
TRBJ2-2 | NA | NA | TRBV5-8 | CASTLAAAPPGELFF | TGTGCCAGCACCCTTGCGGCGGCCCCCCCCGGGGAGCTGTTTTTT
TRBJ2-1 | NA | many | TRBV5-1 | CASSGTGTHNEQFF | TGCGCCAGCAGCGGAACCGGGACTCACAATGAGCAGTTCTTC
TRBJ2-5 | TRBD2 | NA | TRBV7-2 | CASSFRTSGKETQYF | TGTGCCAGCAGCTTTAGGACTAGCGGTAAAGAGACCCAGTACTTC
TRBJ1-4 | NA | NA | TRBV6-6 | CASSYREGREKLFF | TGTGCCAGCAGTTACAGGGAAGGGAGGGAAAAACTGTTTTTT
TRBJ2-7 | NA | NA | TRBV30 | CAWSEGSGAIFEQYF | TGTGCCTGGAGTGAAGGGTCGGGAGCGATTTTCGAGCAGTACTTC
TRBJ1-4 | NA | many | TRBV12-3/TRBV12-4 | CASSFQYNEKLFF | TGTGCCAGCAGTTTCCAGTACAATGAAAAACTGTTTTTT
TRBJ2-7 | NA | NA | TRBV20-1 | CSARDQQLYEQYF | TGCAGTGCTAGAGATCAACAGCTATACGAGCAGTACTTC
TRBJ2-5 | TRBD1 | many | TRBV20-1 | CSAPGQGSKTQYF | TGCAGTGCCCCGGGACAGGGATCGAAGACCCAGTACTTC
TRBJ1-1 | NA | NA | TRBV6-5 | CASSYSTRINTEAFF | TGTGCCAGCAGTTACTCGACACGTATTAACACTGAAGCTTTCTTT
TRBJ2-1 | NA | NA | TRBV7-2 | CASSPRGAVETQFF | TGTGCCAGCAGCCCCAGGGGGGCGGTAGAGACCCAGTTCTTC
TRBJ1-1 | TRBD1 | NA | TRBV20-1 | CSARDPGQGVTEAFF | TGCAGTGCTAGAGACCCGGGACAGGGGGTTACTGAAGCTTTCTTT
TRBJ2-3 | TRBD2 | NA | TRBV20-1 | CSAPGTSPDTQYF | TGCAGTGCTCCCGGGACTAGCCCAGATACGCAGTATTTT
TRBJ2-3 | NA | NA | TRBV7-8 | CASSPIQLVKDTQYF | TGTGCCAGCAGTCCTATTCAACTAGTCAAGGATACGCAGTATTTT
TRBJ2-7 | NA | few | TRBV14 | CASSQDRGRIYEQYF | TGTGCCAGCAGCCAAGATAGAGGGAGAATCTACGAGCAGTACTTC
TRBJ2-5 | NA | many | TRBV29-1 | CSVEQGQETQYF | TGCAGCGTTGAGCAGGGACAAGAGACCCAGTACTTC
TRBJ1-6 | NA | few | TRBV6-1 | CASSDEVSSYNSPLHF | TGTGCCAGCAGTGACGAAGTGAGCTCCTATAATTCACCCCTCCACTTT
TRBJ2-3 | NA | NA | TRBV20-1 | CSAQKGLLSTDTQYF | TGCAGTGCTCAAAAGGGACTTCTCAGCACAGATACGCAGTATTTT
TRBJ2-3 | NA | few | TRBV29-1 | CSDLRRSPTDTQYF | TGCAGCGATCTCCGACGGAGCCCCACAGATACGCAGTATTTT
TRBJ2-5 | NA | NA | TRBV7-2 | CASSHPAAAQGTQYF | TGTGCCAGCAGCCATCCGGCAGCGGCCCAAGGGACCCAGTACTTC
TRBJ2-1 | TRBD2 | NA | TRBV10-2 | CASSEVGSGGARYEQFF | TGCGCCAGCAGTGAAGTGGGTAGCGGGGGGGCTAGGTATGAGCAGTTCTTC
TRBJ2-1 | TRBD1 | NA | TRBV4-1 | CASSHLKGTDPYNEQFF | TGCGCCAGCAGCCACCTTAAAGGGACAGATCCTTACAATGAGCAGTTCTTC
TRBJ2-1 | NA | few | TRBV11-2 | CASSGPGAYTGNEQFF | TGTGCCAGCAGTGGGCCGGGGGCTTACACAGGGAATGAGCAGTTCTTC
TRBJ2-5 | NA | NA | TRBV9 | CASSDPENTQYF | TGTGCCAGCAGCGATCCTGAAAATACGCAGTACTTC
TRBJ2-1 | TRBD2 | many | TRBV20-1 | CSASLAAYNEQFF | TGCAGTGCTAGTCTAGCGGCCTACAATGAGCAGTTCTTC
TRBJ2-5 | TRBD2 | NA | TRBV11-1 | CASSLIPTSAETQYF | TGTGCCAGCAGCTTAATCCCTACTAGCGCAGAGACCCAGTACTTC
TRBJ1-4 | NA | NA | TRBV27 | CASSFMTNEKLFF | TGTGCCAGCAGTTTCATGACTAATGAAAAACTGTTTTTT
TRBJ1-6 | NA | few | TRBV19 | CASSIIDPNSPLHF | TGTGCCAGTAGTATCATTGACCCTAATTCACCCCTCCACTTT
TRBJ2-3 | NA | few | TRBV20-1 | CSAYEEGTQYF | TGCAGTGCCTACGAGGAGGGTACGCAGTATTTT
TRBJ2-1 | NA | few | TRBV6-5 | CASSFDRSQFF | TGTGCCAGCAGTTTTGACAGATCACAGTTCTTC
TRBJ2-5 | TRBD1 | many | TRBV27 | CASMRQGQETQYF | TGTGCCAGCATGAGACAGGGCCAAGAGACCCAGTACTTC
TRBJ1-2 | NA | few | TRBV4-1 | CASSQPGIGYTF | TGCGCCAGCAGCCAACCCGGTATTGGCTACACCTTC
TRBJ2-5 | NA | once | TRBV11-2 | CASKGHGAETQYF | TGTGCCAGCAAAGGGCACGGGGCAGAGACCCAGTACTTC
TRBJ1-2 | TRBD1 | NA | TRBV19 | CASSTDRVGYGYTF | TGTGCCAGTAGTACGGACAGGGTCGGATATGGCTACACCTTC
TRBJ2-5 | NA | many | TRBV14 | CASSLGGGWQETQYF | TGTGCCAGCAGCCTAGGGGGGGGCTGGCAAGAGACCCAGTACTTC
TRBJ2-1 | NA | NA | TRBV7-2 | CASSLAGIGDEQFF | TGTGCCAGCAGCTTAGCGGGTATAGGGGATGAGCAGTTCTTC
TRBJ2-3 | NA | NA | TRBV29-1 | CSVEGGQRLLTDTQYF | TGCAGCGTTGAAGGGGGCCAGCGGCTCCTCACAGATACGCAGTATTTT
TRBJ1-1 | NA | few | TRBV7-9 | CASSLAYTPEAFF | TGTGCCAGCAGCTTAGCGTATACCCCTGAAGCTTTCTTT
TRBJ2-1 | TRBD2 | NA | TRBV5-1 | CASSPGSGGAWETQFF | TGCGCCAGCAGCCCTGGAAGCGGGGGGGCCTGGGAGACCCAGTTCTTC
TRBJ2-1 | NA | many | TRBV7-3 | CASSLTGTLLNEQFF | TGTGCCAGCAGCTTAACGGGGACCCTCCTCAATGAGCAGTTCTTC